The following is a TCR beta chain sequence with its context. The data stem from a study of response to subunit inactivated influenza vaccine. V lost 3 bases to trimming and J lost 7 bases, with 16 bases between them. The length of the CDR3 is 14 residues. Germline V CDR1 and CDR2: SSHAT, FNYEAQ (reference sequence). TCRdb processed the RT-PCR reads anew with MiXCR; each CDR3 protein has one entry. The sample carries hundreds of thousands of distinct CDR3 sequences, around 10% recorded once. The data were also submitted as part of a second study, on T cells expressing NK-cell markers. Per that study: Scientists made TCR beta cDNA using 5'RACE template switching with UMIs. Sorted CD3+CD56+NKG2C+, CD3+CD56+NKG2C- and CD3+CD56-NKG2C+ T cells provided the TCR beta repertoires. The eight sequenced donors comprised seven who were HCMV-seropositive and one who was seronegative. Dominant NKG2C+ clonotype frequencies of roughly 1.0-7.0% of CD8+ T cells were measured in over 5 donors. Once again these clonotypes came out on top in the CD3+CD56-NKG2C+ fraction of several donors.

This clonotype was obtained from a man over 45 who received an inactivated influenza vaccine. The J gene is TRBJ2-7, the V gene TRBV7-7; TRBD1 is a possible D gene (6 bases). The sequencing used PBMCs from blood, collected on the day of vaccination. The CDR3 loop reads CASSLGALTGEQYF. Here the CDR3 DNA reads TGTGCCAGCAGCTTGGGGGCCCTCACGGGAGAGCAGTACTTC.